This paragraph covers one T cell receptor (beta chain) sequence. Its antigen remains unidentified. From cysteine to phenylalanine, the CDR3 is 13 amino acids long. CDR3 DNA only is kept here, 39 bases in frame from base 1. From a lookup of the germline V gene (reference sequence), CDR1 and CDR2 are SEHNR and FQNEAQ. V was cut back by 5 bases and J by 6 bases, leaving a gap of 13 bases between them. The sample belongs to a study of cytomegalovirus exposure and HLA in healthy donors (dated by TCRdb to about 2017). As for the study more broadly: According to an earlier analysis of several hundred of the donors, some 170 million T cells yielded some 120 million unique TCR beta sequences and about 280 Gb of sequence data. An early release that covered about 600 HLA-typed donors contained about 300 gigabases of sequencing data and 80 million or so unique TCR sequences. Of the roughly 400 genotyped donors, more than 75% were placed in the genetic ancestry cluster associated with self-reported Caucasian donors. The study was designed to test whether signatures of past pathogen exposure could be identified by cataloging public T cell receptors. The study profiled the T cell repertoires of hundreds of subjects by immunosequencing and related them to cytomegalovirus serostatus. Along with the approximately 700-subject first cohort, a separate validation cohort of approximately 110 different subjects was used. To predict cytomegalovirus infection status, the study combined high-throughput TCR immunosequencing, statistical association of individual TCRs with disease status, and machine learning. In a later analysis, previously published TCR beta repertoires from 550 to 700 donors were re-analyzed and high-resolution HLA genotyping was added so that TCR occurrence patterns could be studied. In the later analysis, no new phenotypic data were used to find candidate immune exposures; instead, reliance was placed on TCR beta sequences and their occurrence across donors. In an earlier analysis of 587 of the donors, high-throughput TCR beta sequencing was used to judge whether each TCR beta V gene segment behaved as functional or pseudogenic. Alongside the repertoire data, information on donor age, sex, ethnicity and CMV serostatus was compiled. Genome-wide SNP genotypes for about 65% of the roughly 700 donors were used in a later genetic analysis, which treated that subset as a discovery cohort. Every repertoire in the discovery cohort had been generated on one and the same sequencing platform. Class I and class II HLA loci were covered by the typing at four-digit resolution. Typing coverage varied by locus: roughly 629-640 donors for A, B, C, DRB1 and DQB1; 500 to 550 for DQA1; more than 600 for DPA1; 400 to 480 for DPB1. Several DR-DQ haplotypes were handled as single units for association and clustering because linkage in the cohort was strong. On average, roughly 250,000 unique TCR beta nucleotide sequences were sequenced per donor among more than 350 genotyped donors of the cohort, with roughly 18% of those sequences being non-productive.

The cohort consisted of 600 or so healthy bone marrow donors. At the time of sampling, all cohort members were nominally healthy, though unrecorded immune exposures were likely present. The donor tested CMV seropositive, placing the donor among the 289 seropositive members of the cohort. Each donor provided a peripheral blood sample, and peripheral blood mononuclear cells were used for TCR beta sequencing. The Qiagen DNeasy Blood Extraction Kit was used to extract genomic DNA from the blood cell samples. Here is what the overall study found, with its caveats: The study gave a list of around 170 TCR beta chains associated with cytomegalovirus. Most TCR sequences were observed very rarely across donors, whereas some public TCRs were present in many individuals. HLA typing was unavailable for some donors at each locus, so association tests used only the typed subset. A further reported finding was that TCR beta sequences accurately predicted the HLA-A and HLA-B alleles for most subjects in the first cohort. A few of the identified cytomegalovirus-associated TCR beta chains were confirmed in vitro to be specific for cytomegalovirus antigens. The classifier was reported to diagnose cytomegalovirus status with high specificity and sensitivity in both the original and validation cohorts. A cluster of highly shared sequence variants was judged likely to be a technical artifact of the sequencing pipeline. Sequencing depth was assumed to be roughly uniform across donors in the presence/absence analyses, though that assumption may not hold. An earlier analysis of around 540 of the donors showed that most TCR beta V segments appeared in productive rearrangements either about 87% or about 30% of the time, which broadly matched IMGT annotations. When HLA alleles, especially DR and DQ, strongly co-occurred, TCR associations were difficult to assign to individual alleles. In a later analysis, HLA-associated TCR beta chains showed more clonal expansion and lower generation probabilities than non-associated chains that were equally common. According to a later analysis, TCR association rates differed among HLA loci, with DRB1 alleles showing the most associated TCRs and HLA-C alleles showing the fewest. Some IMGT-functional V segments, including TRBV6-2 and TRBV6-3, could not be distinguished by the 87-base-pair reads and were therefore excluded. Because counts were too low, roughly 16 rarely observed V segments, including chromosome 9 orphons, were excluded from the earlier analysis of 587 of the donors. In a later analysis, most CMV-associated TCR beta chains were found to appear HLA-restricted, with HLA associations seemingly driven largely by CMV exposure. In a later genetic analysis, fewer N-insertions in productive TCRs were reported among donors in an Asian-associated ancestry cluster than the approximately 630-donor mean. It was suggested by the authors that the approach could potentially be generalized to other disease states and immunological phenotypes. According to a later analysis, parvovirus B19, influenza, CMV and Epstein-Barr virus appeared linked to several top co-occurrence clusters. In a later analysis, more than 15,000 TCR beta sequences were associated with specific HLA alleles at a false discovery rate of 0.05. An association between a missense DCLRE1C variant and V-gene and J-gene trimming of TCR beta chains was found in a later genetic analysis and replicated in an independent cohort. Correlated functional status among segregating V segments might reflect linkage disequilibrium, but an unknown experimental factor could not be ruled out. In this cohort, only TCR beta chains were sequenced, and detectable features were limited by the absence of alpha or paired-chain data. The only immune exposure information available for the cohort was CMV serostatus.

Receptors were amplified or captured by the immunoSEQ multiplex PCR assay. For the multiplex PCR, a mixture combining 60 forward primers for TCR Vbeta segments and 13 reverse primers for TCR Jbeta segments was used. The CDR3 region of rearranged TCR beta genes was amplified from genomic DNA with a multiplex PCR assay. On the Illumina HiSeq System, the amplified TCR beta libraries were sequenced as 87-base-pair reads. As for how the authors treated the data: In a later analysis, 77 million or so unique TCR beta chains were counted across the approximately 670 repertoires, and some 10 million of these chains were shared by at least two donors. Raw reads were error-corrected and collapsed into unique sequences with a nearest-neighbor algorithm that merged closely related sequences to remove PCR and sequencing errors. Alignment of CDR3 sequences to IMGT reference sequences was used to assign V, D and J gene segments. For a sequence to be retained, a match of at least six nucleotides to both a V gene segment and a J gene segment was required. A rearrangement counted as productive if the CDR3 had no stop codons and remained in frame with V and J, and every other rearrangement counted as non-productive. Following IMGT convention, CDR3 was defined as the stretch from the second conserved V-encoded cysteine up to the conserved J-encoded phenylalanine. In an earlier analysis of 500 to 650 of the donors, sequences lacking an unambiguous match to a single V gene segment were excluded. An earlier analysis of a few hundred of the donors called V segments functional above 56.7% productive rearrangements and segregating when the between-donor standard deviation exceeded 5%. A statistical classification framework was built for diagnosing cytomegalovirus status from the catalog of TCR beta chain sequences. In a later analysis, V and J genes were assigned by comparing TCR nucleotide sequences against IMGT/GENE-DB human TR gene sequences. A later analysis assigned CDR3 sequences and most-parsimonious VDJ recombination scenarios with the TCRdist pipeline. In a later analysis, each TCR beta chain was defined by its CDR3 amino acid sequence together with its V-gene family, and reads lacking a unique V-gene family were excluded. In a later analysis, several hundred highly shared, low-generation-probability nucleotide sequences were removed to address suspected cross-contamination and a sequencing artifact. In a later analysis, a clonal expansion index was calculated for each public chain from normalized within-repertoire ranks of inferred template counts. A later analysis computed generation probabilities with a VDJ recombination model fitted to out-of-frame rearrangements, and checked the results against IGoR. Hypergeometric tests were used in a later analysis to score TCR-TCR, TCR-HLA and TCR-CMV co-occurrence, with a repertoire-size bias correction applied to the TCR pairs. To estimate false discovery rates, a later analysis permuted the HLA or CMV assignments 20 times. In a later analysis, co-occurring TCRs were grouped using DBSCAN, and TCRdist sequence similarity was added for clustering within HLA-allele-positive subsets. Repertoires with fewer than 30,000 or more than 120,000 public chains were left out of co-occurrence clustering, as were roughly five repertoires with anomalous nucleotide sharing. TCRdb took over this immuneACCESS table, retaining in-frame rearrangements with V and J assigned. Such tables are incomplete; in checked studies, under half of the missing clones stem from an unresolved V gene, and the remainder is unexplained. V and J calls and clone size are given by that table; D and trimming were obtained from the DNA. The sample has about 74,000 clones on record. Roughly 8% of the sample lies in the top ten.

This clonotype originated in a female donor in good health and CMV-seropositive. The sequenced sample was PBMCs. The V and J segments used are TRBV7-9 and TRBJ1-2; TRBD1 is a possible D gene, resting on 5 matching bases. The CDR3 sequence is CASSKTASNGYTF. The DNA reads as follows: TGTGCCAGCAGCAAGACAGCAAGCAATGGCTACACCTTC.